This T cell receptor (beta chain) derives from a study of T cell responses to AZD1222 COVID-19 vaccine. Study-level findings and limits: Baseline antibody screening turned up just a handful of seropositive AZD1222 recipients. Increased Spike-specific TCR breadth and depth were observed after two AZD1222 doses. Spike-spanning, vaccine-associated CD4 TCRs were dominant at 160-218 and 743-854. Most donors were white British, females outnumbered males, and clonal diversity was possibly underestimated.

The V and J ends lost 6 bases and 4 bases respectively, with 15 bases between them. The germline gives CDR1 MDHEN, CDR2 SYDVKM. The CDR3 has 15 residues. As for this clone: Its target is unknown.

TCRdb's copy holds only in-frame clones and misses some; the assay was immunoSEQ multiplex PCR. The table lists 140,000 to 150,000 clones, roughly 91% of them singletons, with about 1.3% in the top ten. V and J are TRBV28 and TRBJ2-2, with D possibly TRBD1 on 6 matching bases. Here the sequenced sample was peripheral blood, taken on day 0 of AZD1222 vaccination. This TCR was sampled from an adult in good health. The CDR3, as DNA: TGTGCCAGCAGATTTACAGGGAAGGCCACCGGGGAGCTGTTTTTT. Amino acid sequence: CASRFTGKATGELFF.